This record looks at one T cell receptor beta chain sequence and its context. The data were taken from a study of blood T cell repertoires in COVID-19. Study-wide context: Acute and convalescent COVID-19 samples came from the United States, Italy and Spain. The cDNA or gDNA used as material had been derived from T cells, B-cell-depleted T cells, or PBMCs.

The ends lost 4 bases at V and 0 bases at J; junction bases unmatched: 15. The germline V gene encodes CDR1 GTSNPN and CDR2 SVGIG (reference sequence). The CDR3 is 17 amino acids. In the original workflow: Amplified reference gene primers provided the basis for estimating nucleated cell counts. TCRdb's table, derived via immunoSEQ multiplex PCR, lists solely in-frame clones and lacks some. V and J calls and clone size are those listed in that table; D and trimming were worked out from the DNA. Of roughly 70,000 clones listed, about four fifths were seen once; the top ten hold more than 9.5%. The V and J genes are TRBV30 and TRBJ2-7, with 7 bases identical to TRBD2. This clonotype originated in a human donor in a cohort sampled during active COVID-19. Sample: peripheral blood. CDR3 amino acids: CAWIPLPGAGSSYEQYF. The DNA for the CDR3 is TGTGCCTGGATCCCCCTCCCAGGAGCGGGGAGCTCCTACGAGCAGTACTTC.